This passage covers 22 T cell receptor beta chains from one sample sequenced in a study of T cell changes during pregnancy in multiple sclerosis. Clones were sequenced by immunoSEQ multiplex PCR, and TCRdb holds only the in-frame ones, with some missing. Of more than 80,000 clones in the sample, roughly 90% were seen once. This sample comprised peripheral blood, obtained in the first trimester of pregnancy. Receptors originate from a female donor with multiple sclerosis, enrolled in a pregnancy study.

The DNA for the CDR3 is TGTGCCAGCAGCTTAGGGTTCGGGGGAAATCAGCCCCAGCATTTT. It specifies CASSLGFGGNQPQHF. The V call is TRBV5-6, the J call TRBJ1-5; D perhaps matches TRBD1 (5 bases). CDR1 SGHDT and CDR2 YYEEEE come from the germline V gene. V was shortened by 2 bases and J by 4 bases, with 13 bases between the two germline ends. This CDR3 has 15 amino acids.

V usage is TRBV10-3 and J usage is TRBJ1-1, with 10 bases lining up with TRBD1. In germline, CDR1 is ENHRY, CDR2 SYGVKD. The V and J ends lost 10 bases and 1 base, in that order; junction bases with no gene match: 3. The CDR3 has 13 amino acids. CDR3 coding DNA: TGTGCCAGCCGACAGGGGGCGAACACTGAAGCTTTCTTT. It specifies CASRQGANTEAFF.

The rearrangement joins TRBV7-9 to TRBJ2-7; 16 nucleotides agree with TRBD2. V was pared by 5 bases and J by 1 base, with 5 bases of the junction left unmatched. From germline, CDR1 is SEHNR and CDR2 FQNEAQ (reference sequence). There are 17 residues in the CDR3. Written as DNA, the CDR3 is TGTGCCAGCAGCCCCGGGACTAGCGGGAGGGCGTCCTACGAGCAGTACTTC. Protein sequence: CASSPGTSGRASYEQYF. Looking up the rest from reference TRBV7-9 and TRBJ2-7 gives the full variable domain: DTGVSQNPRHKITKRGQNVTFRCDPISEHNRLYWYRQTLGQGPEFLTYFQNEAQLEKSRLLSDRFSAERPKGSFSTLEIQRTEQGDSAMYLCASSPGTSGRASYEQYFGPGTRLTVT.

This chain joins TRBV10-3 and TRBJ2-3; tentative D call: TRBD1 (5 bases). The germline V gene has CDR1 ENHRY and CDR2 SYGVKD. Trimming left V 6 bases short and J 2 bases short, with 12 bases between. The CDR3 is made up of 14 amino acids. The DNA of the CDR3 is TGTGCCATCAGCGCAGGGTTCCTCACAGATACGCAGTATTTT. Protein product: CAISAGFLTDTQYF.

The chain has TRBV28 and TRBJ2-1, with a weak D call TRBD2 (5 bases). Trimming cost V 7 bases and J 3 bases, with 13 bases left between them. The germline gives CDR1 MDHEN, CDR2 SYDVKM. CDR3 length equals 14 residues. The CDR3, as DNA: TGTGCCAGCACCTACAGTACTAGCTACAATGAGCAGTTCTTC. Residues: CASTYSTSYNEQFF.

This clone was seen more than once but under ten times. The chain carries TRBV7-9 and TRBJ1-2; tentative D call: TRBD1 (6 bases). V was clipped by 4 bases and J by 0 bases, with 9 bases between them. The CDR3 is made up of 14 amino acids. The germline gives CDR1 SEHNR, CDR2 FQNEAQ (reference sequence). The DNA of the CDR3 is TGTGCCAGCAGCTCGGGACAAACTAACTATGGCTACACCTTC. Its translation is CASSSGQTNYGYTF.

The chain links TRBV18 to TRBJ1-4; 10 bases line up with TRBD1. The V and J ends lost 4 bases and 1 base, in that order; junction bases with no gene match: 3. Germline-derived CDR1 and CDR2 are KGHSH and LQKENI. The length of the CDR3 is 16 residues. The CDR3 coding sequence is TGTGCCAGCTCACAAGACAGGGGGCTAACTAATGAAAAACTGTTTTTT. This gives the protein CASSQDRGLTNEKLFF.

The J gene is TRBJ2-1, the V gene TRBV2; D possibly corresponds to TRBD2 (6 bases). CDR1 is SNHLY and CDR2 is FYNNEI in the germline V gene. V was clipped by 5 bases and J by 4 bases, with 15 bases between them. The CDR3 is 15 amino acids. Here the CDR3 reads CASSLGLKYYNEQFF. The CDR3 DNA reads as TGTGCCAGCAGTTTGGGACTGAAATATTACAATGAGCAGTTCTTC.

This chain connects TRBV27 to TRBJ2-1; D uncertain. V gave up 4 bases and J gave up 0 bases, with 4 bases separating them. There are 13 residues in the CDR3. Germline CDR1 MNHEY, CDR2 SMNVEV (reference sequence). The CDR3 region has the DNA TGTGCCAGCAGTTCCAGCTCCTACAATGAGCAGTTCTTC. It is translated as CASSSSSYNEQFF.

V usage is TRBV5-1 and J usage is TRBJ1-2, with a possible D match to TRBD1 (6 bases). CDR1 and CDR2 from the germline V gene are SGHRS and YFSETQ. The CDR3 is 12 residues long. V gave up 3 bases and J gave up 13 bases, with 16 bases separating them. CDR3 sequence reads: CASSSPQGQCTF. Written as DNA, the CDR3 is TGCGCCAGCAGCTCTCCTCAGGGGCAATGCACCTTC.

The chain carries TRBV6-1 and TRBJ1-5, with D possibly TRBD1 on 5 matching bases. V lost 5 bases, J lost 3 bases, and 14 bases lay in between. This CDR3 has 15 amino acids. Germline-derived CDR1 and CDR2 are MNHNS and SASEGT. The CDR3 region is CASSLGGLNNQPQHF. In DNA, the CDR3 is TGTGCCAGCAGTCTGGGGGGACTTAACAATCAGCCCCAGCATTTT.

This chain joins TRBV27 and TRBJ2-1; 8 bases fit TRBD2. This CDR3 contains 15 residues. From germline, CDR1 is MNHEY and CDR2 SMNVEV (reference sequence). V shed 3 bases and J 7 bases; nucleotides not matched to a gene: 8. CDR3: CASSFDGRAGNEQFF. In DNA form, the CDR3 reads TGTGCCAGCAGTTTCGACGGGAGGGCGGGGAATGAGCAGTTCTTC.

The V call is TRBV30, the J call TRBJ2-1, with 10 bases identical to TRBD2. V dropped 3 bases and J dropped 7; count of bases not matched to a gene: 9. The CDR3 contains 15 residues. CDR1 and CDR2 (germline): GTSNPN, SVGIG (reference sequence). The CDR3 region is CAWRSSGSFENEQFF. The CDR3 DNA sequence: TGTGCCTGGAGGTCTAGCGGGAGCTTTGAGAATGAGCAGTTCTTC. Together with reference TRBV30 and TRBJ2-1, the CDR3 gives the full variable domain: SQTIHQWPATLVQPVGSPLSLECTVEGTSNPNLYWYRQAAGRGLQLLFYSVGIGQISSEVPQNLSASRPQDRQFILSSKKLLLSDSGFYLCAWRSSGSFENEQFFGPGTRLTVL.

In nucleotides, the CDR3 is TGTGCCAGCAGCCCCAGACTAGCGGGAGACCTCCGGGAGACCCAGTACTTC. Residues: CASSPRLAGDLRETQYF. This chain joins TRBV2 and TRBJ2-5, with TRBD2 matching over 12 bases. V dropped 6 bases and J dropped 5; count of bases not matched to a gene: 13. Germline V gene data show CDR1 as SNHLY and CDR2 as FYNNEI. The CDR3 consists of 17 residues.

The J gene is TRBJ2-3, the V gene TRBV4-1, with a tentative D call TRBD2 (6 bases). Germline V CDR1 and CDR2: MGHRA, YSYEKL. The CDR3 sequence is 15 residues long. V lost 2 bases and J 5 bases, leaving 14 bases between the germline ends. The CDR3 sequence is CASSQRAGRIDTQYF. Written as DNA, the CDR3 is TGCGCCAGCAGCCAAAGGGCGGGACGTATAGATACGCAGTATTTT.

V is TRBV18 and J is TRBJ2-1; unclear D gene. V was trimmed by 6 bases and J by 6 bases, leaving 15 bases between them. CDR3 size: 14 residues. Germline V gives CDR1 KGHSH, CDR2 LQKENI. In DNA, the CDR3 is TGTGCCAGCTCTCTTGGCCTAGGCCCCAATGAGCAGTTCTTC. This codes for CASSLGLGPNEQFF.

This CDR3 is CACTRQGANEKLFF. In DNA form, the CDR3 reads TGTGCCTGTACACGACAGGGAGCTAATGAAAAACTGTTTTTT. This chain uses TRBV30 with TRBJ1-4, with TRBD1 identical over 7 bases. Trimming at V came to 6 bases and at J to 3 bases, leaving 7 bases not matched to a gene. The length of the CDR3 is 14 residues. CDR1 and CDR2 from the germline V gene are GTSNPN and SVGIG (reference sequence).

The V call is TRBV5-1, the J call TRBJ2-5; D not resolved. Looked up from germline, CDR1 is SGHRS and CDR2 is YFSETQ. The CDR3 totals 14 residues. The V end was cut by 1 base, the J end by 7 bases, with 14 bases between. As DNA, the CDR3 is TGCGCCAGCAGCTTGAGAGGTCCCGAGGTGACCCAGTACTTC. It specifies CASSLRGPEVTQYF.

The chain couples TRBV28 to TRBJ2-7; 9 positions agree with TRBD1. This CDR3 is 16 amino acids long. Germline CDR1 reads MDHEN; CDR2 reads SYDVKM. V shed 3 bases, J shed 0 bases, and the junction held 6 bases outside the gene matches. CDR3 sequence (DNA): TGTGCCAGCAGTTTTTTCCGGGACAGGGCCTCCTACGAGCAGTACTTC. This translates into CASSFFRDRASYEQYF.

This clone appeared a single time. Written as DNA, the CDR3 is TGCGCCAGCAGCCAAGATTTAGGAAGGACAGCAAATCAGCCCCAGCATTTT. Translated: CASSQDLGRTANQPQHF. The chain combines TRBV4-1 with TRBJ1-5, with D possibly TRBD1 on 6 matching bases. This CDR3 is built from 17 residues. The germline V gene has CDR1 MGHRA and CDR2 YSYEKL. V was trimmed by 0 bases and J by 4 bases, leaving 16 bases between them.

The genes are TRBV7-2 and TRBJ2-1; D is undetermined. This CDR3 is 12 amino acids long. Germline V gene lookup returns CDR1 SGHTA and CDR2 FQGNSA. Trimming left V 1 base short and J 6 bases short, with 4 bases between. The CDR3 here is CASSLDRNEQFF. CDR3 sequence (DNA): TGTGCCAGCAGCTTAGATCGCAATGAGCAGTTCTTC.

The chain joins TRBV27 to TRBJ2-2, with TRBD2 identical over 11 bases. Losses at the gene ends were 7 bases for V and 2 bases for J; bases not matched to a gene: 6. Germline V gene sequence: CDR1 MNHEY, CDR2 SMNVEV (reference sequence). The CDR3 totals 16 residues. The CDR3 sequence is CASIGLAGGNTGELFF. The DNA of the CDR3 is TGTGCCAGCATTGGTCTAGCGGGAGGAAACACCGGGGAGCTGTTTTTT.